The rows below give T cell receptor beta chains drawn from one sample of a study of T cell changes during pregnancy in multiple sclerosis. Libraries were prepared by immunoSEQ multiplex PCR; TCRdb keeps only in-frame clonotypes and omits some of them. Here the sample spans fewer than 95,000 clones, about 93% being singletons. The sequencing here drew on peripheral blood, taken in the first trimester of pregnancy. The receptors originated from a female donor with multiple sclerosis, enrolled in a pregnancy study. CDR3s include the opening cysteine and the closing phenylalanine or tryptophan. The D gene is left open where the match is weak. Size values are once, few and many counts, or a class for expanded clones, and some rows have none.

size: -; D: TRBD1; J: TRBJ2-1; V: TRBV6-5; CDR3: CASGAGGFLRNEQFF; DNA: TGTGCCAGCGGGGCAGGGGGCTTTTTGCGCAATGAGCAGTTCTTC
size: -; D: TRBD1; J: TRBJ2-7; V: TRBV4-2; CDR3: CASSRQGTDVTYEQYF; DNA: TGTGCCAGCAGCCGACAAGGGACAGACGTTACCTACGAGCAGTACTTC
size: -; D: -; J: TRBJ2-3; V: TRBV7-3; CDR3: CASSLGGPTDTQYF; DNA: TGTGCCAGCAGCTTGGGGGGGCCCACAGATACGCAGTATTTT
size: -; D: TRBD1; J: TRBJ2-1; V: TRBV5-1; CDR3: CASSLVQGANEQFF; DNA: TGCGCCAGCAGCTTAGTACAGGGGGCTAATGAGCAGTTCTTC
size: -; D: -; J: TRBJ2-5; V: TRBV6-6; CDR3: CASSYIGDQETQYF; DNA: TGTGCCAGCAGTTACATAGGGGACCAAGAGACCCAGTACTTC
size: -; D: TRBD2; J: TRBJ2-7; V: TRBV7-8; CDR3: CASSLTAGGRGQYF; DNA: TGTGCCAGCAGCTTAACAGCGGGGGGCCGTGGGCAGTACTTC
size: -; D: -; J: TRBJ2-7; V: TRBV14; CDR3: CASSRADRSYEQYF; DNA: TGTGCCAGCAGTCGAGCCGACAGGTCCTACGAGCAGTACTTC
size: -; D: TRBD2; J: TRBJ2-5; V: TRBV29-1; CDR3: CSVDPGGWETQYF; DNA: TGCAGCGTGGACCCGGGGGGGTGGGAGACCCAGTACTTC
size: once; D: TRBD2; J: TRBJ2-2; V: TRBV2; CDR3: CASSSLRLAGVGGELFF; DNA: TGTGCCAGCAGTTCCCTGAGACTAGCGGGGGTTGGCGGGGAGCTGTTTTTT
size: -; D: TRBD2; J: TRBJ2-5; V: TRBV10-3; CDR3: CAISGGSSGEGTQYF; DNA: TGTGCCATCAGTGGAGGCTCTAGCGGGGAGGGGACCCAGTACTTC
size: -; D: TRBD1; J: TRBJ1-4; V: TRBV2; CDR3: CASSRQGDEKLFF; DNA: TGTGCCAGCAGTCGACAGGGGGATGAAAAACTGTTTTTT
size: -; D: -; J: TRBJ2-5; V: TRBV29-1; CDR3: CSGGGREVTQYF; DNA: TGCAGCGGCGGGGGCAGGGAAGTGACCCAGTACTTC
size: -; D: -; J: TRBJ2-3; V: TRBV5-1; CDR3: CASSSAILRDTTDTQYF; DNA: TGCGCCAGCAGCTCGGCGATTCTCCGGGACACCACAGATACGCAGTATTTT
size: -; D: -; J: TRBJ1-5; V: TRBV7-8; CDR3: CASSKGRVSNQPQHF; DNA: TGTGCCAGCAGCAAAGGGAGGGTTAGCAATCAGCCCCAGCATTTT
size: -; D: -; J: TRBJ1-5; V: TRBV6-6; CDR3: CASRTGQNFNQPQHF; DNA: TGTGCCAGCAGGACCGGACAGAATTTCAATCAGCCCCAGCATTTT
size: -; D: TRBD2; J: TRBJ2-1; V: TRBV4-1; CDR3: CASSQDNLAGGRKVF; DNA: TGCGCCAGCAGCCAAGATAACCTAGCGGGGGGGCGTAAGGTCTTC
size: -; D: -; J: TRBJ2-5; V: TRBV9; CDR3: CASSVRGAETQYF; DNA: TGTGCCAGCAGCGTACGGGGTGCCGAGACCCAGTACTTC
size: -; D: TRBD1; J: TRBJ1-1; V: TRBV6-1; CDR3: CASSVRQGNTEAFF; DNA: TGTGCCAGCAGTGTCAGACAGGGGAACACTGAAGCTTTCTTT
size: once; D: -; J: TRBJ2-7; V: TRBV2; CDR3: CASSAGQPPYEQYF; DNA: TGTGCCAGCAGTGCCGGACAGCCGCCCTACGAGCAGTACTTC
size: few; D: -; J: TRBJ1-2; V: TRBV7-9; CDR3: CASSLVDRRYSGYTF; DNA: TGTGCCAGCAGCTTAGTGGACAGACGGTACAGTGGCTACACCTTC
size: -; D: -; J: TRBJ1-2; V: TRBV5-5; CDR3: CASSLEEAYGYTF; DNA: TGTGCCAGCAGCTTGGAAGAAGCCTATGGCTACACCTTC
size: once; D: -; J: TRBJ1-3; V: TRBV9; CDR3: CASSPTIGSGNTIYF; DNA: TGTGCCAGCAGCCCAACCATCGGCTCTGGAAACACCATATATTTT
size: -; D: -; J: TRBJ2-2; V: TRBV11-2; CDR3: CASSPLSGELFF; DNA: TGTGCCAGCAGCCCTCTATCGGGGGAGCTGTTTTTT
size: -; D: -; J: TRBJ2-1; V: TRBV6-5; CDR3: CASSYRTVKANEQFF; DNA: TGTGCCAGCAGTTATCGGACAGTGAAGGCCAATGAGCAGTTCTTC
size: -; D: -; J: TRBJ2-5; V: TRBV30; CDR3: CAWRLTYQETQYF; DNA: TGTGCCTGGAGGTTGACATACCAAGAGACCCAGTACTTC
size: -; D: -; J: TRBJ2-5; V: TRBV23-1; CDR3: CASSHRLLGETQYF; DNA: TGCGCCAGCAGTCACCGACTGTTGGGAGAGACCCAGTACTTC
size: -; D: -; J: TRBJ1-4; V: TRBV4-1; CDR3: CASSQDGPGGEKLFF; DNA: TGCGCCAGCAGCCAAGATGGTCCGGGGGGGGAAAAACTGTTTTTT
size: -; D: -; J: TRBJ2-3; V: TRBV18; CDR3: CASSPPGGGAADTQYF; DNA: TGTGCCAGCTCACCACCAGGAGGGGGGGCTGCAGATACGCAGTATTTT
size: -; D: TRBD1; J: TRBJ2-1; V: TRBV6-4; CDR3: CASSVQAVGQGAQYNEQFF; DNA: TGTGCCAGCAGTGTCCAGGCAGTGGGACAGGGGGCGCAATACAATGAGCAGTTCTTC
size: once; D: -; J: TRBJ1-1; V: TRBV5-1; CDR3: CASSPVRGGEAFF; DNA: TGCGCCAGCAGCCCCGTTAGGGGGGGTGAAGCTTTCTTT
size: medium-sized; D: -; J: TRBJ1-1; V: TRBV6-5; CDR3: CASRTGRLDTEAFF; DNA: TGTGCCAGCAGAACAGGGAGATTGGACACTGAAGCTTTCTTT
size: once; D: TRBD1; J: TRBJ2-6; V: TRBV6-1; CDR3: CASSGQGSYSGANVLTF; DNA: TGTGCCAGCAGTGGACAGGGCTCTTACTCTGGGGCCAACGTCCTGACTTTC